These 13 T cell receptor beta chains were all obtained from the same sample, sequenced in a study of type 1 regulatory T cells. Their antigen targets remain unknown. TCRdb ran MiXCR on the reads and lists one entry per CDR3 protein. The sample has tens of thousands of distinct CDR3 sequences; roughly 60% are singletons. Source material: cultured non-Tr1 T cells, either the whole culture or a sorted T cell fraction (not recorded which). All receptors come from a human donor in good health.

This clonotype was counted a single time. This chain joins TRBV4-3 and TRBJ2-3; D might be TRBD2 (6 bases). V lost 1 base, J lost 2 bases, and 10 bases lay in between. Germline V lookup: CDR1 LGHNA, CDR2 YSLEER. This CDR3 has 15 amino acids. CDR3 in DNA: TGCGCCAGCAGCCAAGGGGGGGAACTCACAGATACGCAGTATTTT. Translation gives CASSQGGELTDTQYF.

V and J are TRBV5-4 and TRBJ2-5; 10 bases match TRBD1. With 0 bases clipped from V and 5 bases from J, the junction kept 4 bases outside the gene matches. This CDR3 region has 15 residues. CDR1 and CDR2 (germline): SGHNT, YYREEE (reference sequence). CDR3 protein: CASSLGDRGKETQYF. CDR3 nucleotides: TGTGCCAGCAGCTTGGGGGACAGGGGTAAGGAGACCCAGTACTTC.

The V gene is TRBV7-2, the J gene TRBJ2-2; unclear D gene. CDR1 is SGHTA, CDR2 FQGNSA, per germline. With 6 bases removed from V and 4 bases from J, the gap between germline ends came to 9 bases. The CDR3 has 13 amino acids. The CDR3 region is CASRIKGTGELFF. CDR3 nucleotides: TGTGCCAGCAGAATAAAGGGCACCGGGGAGCTGTTTTTT.

A few counts support this clonotype. V and J are TRBV20-1 and TRBJ1-2, with D possibly matching TRBD1 (5 bases). The CDR3 extends over 12 amino acids. Germline CDR1 and CDR2: DFQATT and SNEGSKA (reference sequence). V was clipped by 2 bases and J by 7 bases, with 11 bases between them. CDR3 region: CSARQGSFGYTF. CDR3 nucleotides: TGCAGTGCTAGACAGGGATCTTTTGGCTACACCTTC.

V gene TRBV6-5 combines with J gene TRBJ1-2, with a possible D match to TRBD1 (5 bases). V was shortened by 6 bases and J by 3 bases, with 11 bases between the two germline ends. This CDR3 contains 13 residues. Per the germline V gene, CDR1 is MNHEY and CDR2 is SVGAGI. The CDR3 nucleotides read TGTGCCAGCAGCCGAGGGGCGGACTATGGCTACACCTTC. This codes for CASSRGADYGYTF.

This chain uses TRBV6-2 or TRBV6-3 with TRBJ2-7, with TRBD1 identical over 8 bases. The germline CDR1 and CDR2 sequences are MNHEY and SVGEGT. V shed 0 bases and J 3 bases; nucleotides not matched to a gene: 7. This CDR3 has 16 residues. CDR3 in DNA: TGTGCCAGCAGTTACTCGTCCGGACAGGGACTCTACGAGCAGTACTTC. Encoded protein: CASSYSSGQGLYEQYF.

V and J are TRBV12-3 or TRBV12-4 and TRBJ1-2, with D hard to call. V dropped 4 bases and J dropped 2 bases, with 8 bases sitting between them. CDR3 length: 13 residues. CDR3 sequence: CASSSAENYGYTF. The DNA of the CDR3 is TGTGCCAGCAGTTCCGCAGAAAACTATGGCTACACCTTC.

This clonotype is categorized as medium-sized. J is TRBJ1-1 and V is TRBV7-6; the D is unclear. Looked up from germline, CDR1 is SGHVS and CDR2 is FNYEAQ. This CDR3 has 13 amino acids. V lost 2 bases to trimming and J lost 0 bases, with 4 bases between them. CDR3 region: CASSLSMNTEAFF. The CDR3 bases are TGTGCCAGCAGCTTATCGATGAACACTGAAGCTTTCTTT.

This clonotype was counted only a few times. V and J are TRBV5-6 and TRBJ1-2, with D perhaps matching TRBD1 (5 bases). From germline, CDR1 is SGHDT and CDR2 YYEEEE. Trimming left V 0 bases short and J 7 bases short, with 10 bases between. The length of the CDR3 is 13 residues. The CDR3 DNA is TGTGCCAGCAGCTTGGCCAGGGTTGGTGGCTACACCTTC. As protein: CASSLARVGGYTF.

The chain has TRBV19 and TRBJ2-5; 7 bases are shared with TRBD1. Germline assignment: CDR1 LNHDA and CDR2 SQIVND (reference sequence). The junction had 11 bases not matched to a gene; V was cut back by 4 bases and J by 9 bases. The CDR3 is 14 residues long. The CDR3 sequence: CASSTGTDQGAQYF. The CDR3 DNA sequence: TGTGCCAGTAGTACTGGGACAGACCAAGGGGCCCAGTACTTC.

V and J are TRBV20-1 and TRBJ1-6; 8 bases map to TRBD1. CDR1 is DFQATT, CDR2 SNEGSKA, per germline (reference sequence). J was trimmed by 10 bases and V by 0 bases; bases with no gene match: 11. The CDR3 covers 16 residues. CDR3 in DNA: TGCAGTGCTAGAGATTTAGCTGGAGGACAGGGCTCACCCCTCCACTTT. It is translated as CSARDLAGGQGSPLHF.

The genes are TRBV7-3 and TRBJ2-1; 8 nucleotides match TRBD2. CDR1 is SGHTA and CDR2 is FQGTGA in the germline V gene. This CDR3 comprises 14 residues. Trimming removed 5 bases from V and 3 bases from J; junction bases left unmatched: 3. The CDR3 loop is CASSAGLGYNEQFF. The DNA of the CDR3 is TGTGCCAGCAGCGCGGGACTAGGCTACAATGAGCAGTTCTTC.

Worth noting for this clonotype: At one end, the junction sequence differs from germline, possibly due to a read error. This rearrangement joins TRBV7-2 to TRBJ2-1; possible D gene TRBD1, 5 bases. The CDR3 spans 12 residues. The germline gives CDR1 SGHTA, CDR2 FQGNSA. This chain's CDR3 is CASSLRQGGELF. The DNA of the CDR3 is TGTGCCAGCAGCTTACGGCAGGGTGGCGAACTCTTC. The variable domain in full, with the rest retrieved from reference TRBV7-2 and TRBJ2-1, is GAGVSQSPSNKVTEKGKDVELRCDPISGHTALYWYRQSLGQGLEFLIYFQGNSAPDKSGLPSDRFSAERTGGSVSTLTIQRTQQEDSAVYLCASSLRQGGELFGPGTRLTVL.